Listed here are 5 T cell receptor beta chains from one sample, sequenced in a study of blood T cell repertoires in COVID-19. Using immunoSEQ multiplex PCR, the repertoire was profiled, and TCRdb retains in-frame clones only, with some absent. Of around 180,000 clones in the sample, around 85% were seen once. The specimen was peripheral blood. These receptors all stem from a person aged 65-85 years with COVID-19, enrolled during active disease.

The V and J genes are TRBV14 and TRBJ2-3; D is possibly TRBD2 (5 bases). CDR1 and CDR2 from the germline V gene are SGHDN and FVKESK. This CDR3 comprises 14 residues. The V gene lost 1 base and the J gene lost 5 bases, with 10 bases spanning the gap. The CDR3 coding sequence is TGTGCCAGCAGCCAAGGTTATCGGGGAGATACGCAGTATTTT. Its translation: CASSQGYRGDTQYF.

The chain is built from TRBV4-1 and TRBJ2-7; TRBD1 matches at 8 bases. Germline lookup yields CDR1 MGHRA and CDR2 YSYEKL. The CDR3 extends over 16 amino acids. Trimming cost V 1 base and J 6 bases; bases outside gene matches: 11. The CDR3 is CASSQGIGQGRFEQYF. CDR3 DNA: TGCGCCAGCAGCCAAGGGATTGGACAGGGTCGGTTCGAGCAGTACTTC.

The count of this clone is one. The chain joins TRBV9 to TRBJ2-1; 9 positions agree with TRBD2. Germline V gene sequence: CDR1 SGDLS, CDR2 YYNGEE. This CDR3 region has 15 residues. Losses at the gene ends were 2 bases for V and 7 bases for J; bases not matched to a gene: 7. CDR3 sequence reads: CASSVDSGSLNEQFF. The CDR3 region has the DNA TGTGCCAGCAGCGTTGATAGCGGGAGTCTAAATGAGCAGTTCTTC.

The chain is built from TRBV7-3 and TRBJ1-6; perhaps TRBD1 as D (5 bases). The CDR3 loop spans 16 amino acids. V was cut by 6 bases and J by 5 bases, with 17 bases left in between. Germline CDR1 and CDR2: SGHTA and FQGTGA. This CDR3 is CASRSRTQSDNSPLHF. The CDR3 region has the DNA TGTGCCAGCAGGTCTCGGACACAGTCGGATAATTCACCCCTCCACTTT.

With regard to this clone: Other DNA sequences in the same sample also yield this CDR3. The genes are TRBV30 and TRBJ2-3; 8 bases match TRBD2. The trim removed 1 base at V and 9 bases at J, leaving 3 bases unmatched. Looked up from germline, CDR1 is GTSNPN and CDR2 is SVGIG (reference sequence). The CDR3 length is 12 residues. CDR3 sequence: CAWSGGGGTQYF. Written as DNA, the CDR3 is TGTGCCTGGAGTGGTGGCGGGGGGACGCAGTATTTT.